The present entry profiles one T cell receptor beta chain with its context. This entry belongs to a study of blood T cell repertoires in COVID-19. Looking at the study overall: The United States, Italy and Spain were the sources of the acute and convalescent COVID-19 samples. From T cells, B-cell-depleted T cells, or PBMCs came the material, which was cDNA or gDNA.

The germline CDR1 and CDR2 sequences are PRHDT and FYEKMQ (reference sequence). The CDR3 has 17 residues. V shed 0 bases and J 5 bases; nucleotides not matched to a gene: 8. Original data processing: Reference gene primer amplification in the assay estimated nucleated cell counts. Sequencing used immunoSEQ multiplex PCR; TCRdb keeps in-frame clones, though not all of them. V and J calls and clone size are those listed in that table; D and trimming were worked out from the DNA. The sample lists over 200,000 clones, approximately 90% occurring once. The sequenced sample was peripheral blood. The receptor was isolated from a woman between 40 and 50 years old who had recovered from COVID-19. This chain connects TRBV13 to TRBJ2-7; 12 positions match TRBD2. As DNA, the CDR3 is TGTGCCAGCAGCTTAGGCGGACTAGCGGGACCCCTAGACGAGCAGTACTTC. It specifies CASSLGGLAGPLDEQYF. Complete variable domain (other parts from reference TRBV13 and TRBJ2-7): AAGVIQSPRHLIKEKRETATLKCYPIPRHDTVYWYQQGPGQDPQFLISFYEKMQSDKGSIPDRFSAQQFSDYHSELNMSSLELGDSALYFCASSLGGLAGPLDEQYFGPGTRLTVT.